This T cell receptor (beta chain) was sequenced for a study of response to subunit inactivated influenza vaccine. Study outcomes and limitations: The study's authors posited that every seasonal influenza vaccination enlists few new T cells.

This clonotype was counted between two and nine times. What it recognizes is unknown. The V gene's germline CDR1 is LGHDT and CDR2 YNNKEL (reference sequence). Trimming removed 0 bases from V and 0 bases from J; junction bases left unmatched: 7. The CDR3 runs to 17 residues. A single record per CDR3 protein comes from TCRdb applying MiXCR to the RT-PCR reads. Among 550,000 to 800,000 distinct CDR3 sequences listed, 14% were seen once. This TCR was recovered from a man in his fifties who received an inactivated influenza vaccine. This rearrangement joins TRBV3-1 to TRBJ2-5; TRBD2 agrees at 7 bases. The input for sequencing was PBMCs from blood, taken 14 days before vaccination. In DNA form, the CDR3 reads TGTGCCAGCAGCCAAGATGGAAGCGGGACGTACCAAGAGACCCAGTACTTC. It yields the protein CASSQDGSGTYQETQYF.